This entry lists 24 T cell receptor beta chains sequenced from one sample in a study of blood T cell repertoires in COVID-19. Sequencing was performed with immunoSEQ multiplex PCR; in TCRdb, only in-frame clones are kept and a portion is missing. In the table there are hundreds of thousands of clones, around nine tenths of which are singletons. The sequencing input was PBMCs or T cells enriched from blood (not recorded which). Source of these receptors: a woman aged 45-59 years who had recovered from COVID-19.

The CDR3 spells CASSLTGTGGGEQYF. CDR3 DNA: TGCGCCAGCAGCTTAACCGGGACAGGGGGTGGCGAGCAGTACTTC. The chain employs TRBV5-1 and TRBJ2-7, with 11 positions matching TRBD1. V gave up 2 bases and J gave up 6 bases; unmatched junction bases: 7. The CDR3 loop spans 15 amino acids. In germline, CDR1 is SGHRS, CDR2 YFSETQ.

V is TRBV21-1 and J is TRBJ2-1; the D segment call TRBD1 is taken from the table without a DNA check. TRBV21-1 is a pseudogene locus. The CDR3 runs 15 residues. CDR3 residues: CASSKEGTGHNEQFF. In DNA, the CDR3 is TGTGCCAGCAGCAAAGAGGGAACAGGGCACAATGAGCAGTTCTTC.

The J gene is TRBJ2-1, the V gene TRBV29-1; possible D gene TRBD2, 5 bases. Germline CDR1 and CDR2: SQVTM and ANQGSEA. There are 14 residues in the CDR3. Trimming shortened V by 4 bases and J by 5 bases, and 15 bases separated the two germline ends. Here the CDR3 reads CSVGLAGNNNEQFF. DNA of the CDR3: TGCAGCGTTGGCCTCGCGGGCAACAACAATGAGCAGTTCTTC.

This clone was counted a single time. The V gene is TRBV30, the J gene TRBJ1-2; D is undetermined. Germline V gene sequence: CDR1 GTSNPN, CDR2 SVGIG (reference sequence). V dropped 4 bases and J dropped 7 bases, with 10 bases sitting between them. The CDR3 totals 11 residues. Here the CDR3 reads CAWTRTLGYTF. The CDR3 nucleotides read TGTGCCTGGACTAGGACTCTTGGCTACACCTTC.

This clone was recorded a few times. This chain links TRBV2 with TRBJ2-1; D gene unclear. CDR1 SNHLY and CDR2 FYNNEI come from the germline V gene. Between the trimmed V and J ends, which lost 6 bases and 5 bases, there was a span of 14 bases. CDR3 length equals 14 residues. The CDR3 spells CASRPGTSNNEQFF. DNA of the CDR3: TGTGCCAGCAGGCCAGGCACCTCAAACAATGAGCAGTTCTTC.

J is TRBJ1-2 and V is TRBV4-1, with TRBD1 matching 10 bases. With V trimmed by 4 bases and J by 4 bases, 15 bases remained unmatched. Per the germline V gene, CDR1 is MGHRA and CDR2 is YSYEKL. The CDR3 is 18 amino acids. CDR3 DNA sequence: TGCGCCAGCAGCCCCACGCTCCGGGACAGGGGACGGGTCTATGGCTACACCTTC. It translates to CASSPTLRDRGRVYGYTF.

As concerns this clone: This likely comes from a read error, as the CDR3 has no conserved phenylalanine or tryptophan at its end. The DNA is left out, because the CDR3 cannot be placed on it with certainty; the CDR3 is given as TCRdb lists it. Here the CDR3 reads CSARDVNIWSY. The V call is TRBV20-1, the J call TRBJ1-2. Ends included, the CDR3 has 11 residues. Germline V gene data show CDR1 as DFQATT and CDR2 as SNEGSKA (reference sequence).

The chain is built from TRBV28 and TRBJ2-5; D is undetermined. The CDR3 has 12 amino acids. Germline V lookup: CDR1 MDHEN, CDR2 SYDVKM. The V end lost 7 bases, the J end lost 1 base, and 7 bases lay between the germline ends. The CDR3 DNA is TGTGCCAGCATGAGCCCCCAAGAGACCCAGTACTTC. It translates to CASMSPQETQYF.

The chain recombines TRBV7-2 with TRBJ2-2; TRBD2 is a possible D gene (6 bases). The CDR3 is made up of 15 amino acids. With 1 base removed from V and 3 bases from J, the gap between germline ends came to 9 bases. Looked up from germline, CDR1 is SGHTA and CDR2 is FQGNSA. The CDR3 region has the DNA TGTGCCAGCAGCTTAGTTGGAGGGGACACCGGGGAGCTGTTTTTT. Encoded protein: CASSLVGGDTGELFF.

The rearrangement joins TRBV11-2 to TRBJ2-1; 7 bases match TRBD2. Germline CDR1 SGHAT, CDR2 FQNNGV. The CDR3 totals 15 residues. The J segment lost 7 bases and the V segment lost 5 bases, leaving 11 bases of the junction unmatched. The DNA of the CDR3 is TGTGCCAGCAGCCTCGTGGGAGGGCCAGGGAATGAGCAGTTCTTC. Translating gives CASSLVGGPGNEQFF.

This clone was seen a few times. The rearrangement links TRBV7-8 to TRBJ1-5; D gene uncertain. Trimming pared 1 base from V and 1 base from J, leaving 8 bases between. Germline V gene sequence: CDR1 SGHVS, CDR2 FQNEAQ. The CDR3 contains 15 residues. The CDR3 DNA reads TGTGCCAGCAGCTTAGGGCAGTCCAGCAATCAGCCCCAGCATTTT. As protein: CASSLGQSSNQPQHF.

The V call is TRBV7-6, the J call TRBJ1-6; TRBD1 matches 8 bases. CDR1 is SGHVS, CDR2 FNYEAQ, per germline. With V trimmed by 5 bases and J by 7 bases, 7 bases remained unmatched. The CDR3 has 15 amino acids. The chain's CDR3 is CASSQDRVMNSPLHF. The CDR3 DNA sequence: TGTGCCAGCAGCCAGGACAGGGTGATGAATTCACCCCTCCACTTT.

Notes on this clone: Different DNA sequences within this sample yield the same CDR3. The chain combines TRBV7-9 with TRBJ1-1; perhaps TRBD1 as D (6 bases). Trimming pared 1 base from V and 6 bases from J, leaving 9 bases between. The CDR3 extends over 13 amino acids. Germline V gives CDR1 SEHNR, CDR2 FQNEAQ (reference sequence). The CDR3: CASSLDGGPEAFF. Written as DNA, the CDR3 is TGTGCCAGCAGCTTAGATGGGGGCCCTGAAGCTTTCTTT.

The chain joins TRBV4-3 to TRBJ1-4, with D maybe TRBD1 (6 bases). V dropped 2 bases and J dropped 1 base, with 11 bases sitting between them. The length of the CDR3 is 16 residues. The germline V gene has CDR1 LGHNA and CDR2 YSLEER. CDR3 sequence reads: CASSQNTGRTNEKLFF. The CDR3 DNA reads TGCGCCAGCAGCCAAAACACAGGGCGAACTAATGAAAAACTGTTTTTT.

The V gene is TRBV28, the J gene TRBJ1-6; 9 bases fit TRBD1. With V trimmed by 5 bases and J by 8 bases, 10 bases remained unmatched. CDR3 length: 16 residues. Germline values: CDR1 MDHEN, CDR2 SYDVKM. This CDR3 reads CASSSPGTGKDSPLHF. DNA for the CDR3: TGTGCCAGCAGTAGCCCCGGGACAGGGAAAGATTCACCCCTCCACTTT.

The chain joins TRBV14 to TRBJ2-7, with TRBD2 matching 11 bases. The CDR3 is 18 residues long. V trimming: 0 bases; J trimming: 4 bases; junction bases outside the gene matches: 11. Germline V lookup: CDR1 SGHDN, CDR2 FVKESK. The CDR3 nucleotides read TGTGCCAGCAGCCAAGATGGGGTAGCGGGAGGGAAGGTATACGAGCAGTACTTC. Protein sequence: CASSQDGVAGGKVYEQYF.

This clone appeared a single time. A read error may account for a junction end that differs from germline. The CDR3 bases are TGTGCTAGCAGCTTAGGAGGGTTCGGAGAGACCCAGTACTTC. Its translation: CASSLGGFGETQYF. The J gene is TRBJ2-5, the V gene TRBV7-7, with D maybe TRBD2 (6 bases). Germline CDR1 SSHAT, CDR2 FNYEAQ (reference sequence). The CDR3 runs 14 residues.

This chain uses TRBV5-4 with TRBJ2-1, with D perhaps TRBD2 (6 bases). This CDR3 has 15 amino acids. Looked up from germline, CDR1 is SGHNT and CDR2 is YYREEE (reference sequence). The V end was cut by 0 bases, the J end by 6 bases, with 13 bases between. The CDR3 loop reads CASSLDPTSSNEQFF. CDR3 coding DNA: TGTGCCAGCAGCTTGGATCCCACTAGCTCCAATGAGCAGTTCTTC.

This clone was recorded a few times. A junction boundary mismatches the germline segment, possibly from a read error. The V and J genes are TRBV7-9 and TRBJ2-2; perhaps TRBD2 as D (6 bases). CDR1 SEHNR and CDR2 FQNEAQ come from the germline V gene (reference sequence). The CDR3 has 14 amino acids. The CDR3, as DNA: TGTGCCAGCAGCCTAGCGATTAGCACCGGGGAGCTGTTTTTT. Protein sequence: CASSLAISTGELFF. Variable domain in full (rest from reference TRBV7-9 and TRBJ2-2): DTGVSQNPRHKITKRGQNVTFRCDPISEHNRLYWYRQTLGQGPEFLTYFQNEAQLEKSRLLSDRFSAERPKGSFSTLEIQRTEQGDSAMYLCASSLAISTGELFFGEGSRLTVL.

CDR3 protein: CASSSGGYMNTEAFF. In DNA, the CDR3 is TGTGCCAGCAGTTCCGGAGGGTACATGAACACTGAAGCTTTCTTT. This sequence joins TRBV2 and TRBJ1-1; D gene uncertain. The V end lost 5 bases, the J end lost 0 bases, and 13 bases lay between the germline ends. Germline-derived CDR1 and CDR2 are SNHLY and FYNNEI. This CDR3 region has 15 residues. Using reference TRBV2 and TRBJ1-1 for the parts outside the CDR3, the full variable domain is EPEVTQTPSHQVTQMGQEVILRCVPISNHLYFYWYRQILGQKVEFLVSFYNNEISEKSEIFDDQFSVERPDGSNFTLKIRSTKLEDSAMYFCASSSGGYMNTEAFFGQGTRLTVV.

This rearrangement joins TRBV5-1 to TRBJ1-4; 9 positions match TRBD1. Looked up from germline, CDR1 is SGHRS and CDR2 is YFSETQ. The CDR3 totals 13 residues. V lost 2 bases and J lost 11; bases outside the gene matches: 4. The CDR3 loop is CASSFGTGRKLFF. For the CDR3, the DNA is TGCGCCAGCAGCTTCGGGACAGGGAGGAAACTGTTTTTT.

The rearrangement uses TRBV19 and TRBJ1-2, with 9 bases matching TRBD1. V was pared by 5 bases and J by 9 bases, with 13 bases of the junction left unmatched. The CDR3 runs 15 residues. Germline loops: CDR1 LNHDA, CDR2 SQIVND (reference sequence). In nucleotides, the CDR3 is TGTGCCAGTAGTGAAATCTATGGGACAGGGAGTCGCTACACCTTC. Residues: CASSEIYGTGSRYTF.

The CDR3: CASSSGGVDTDTQYF. In DNA form, the CDR3 reads TGTGCCAGCAGCTCGGGGGGAGTGGATACAGATACGCAGTATTTT. The chain uses TRBV7-3 and TRBJ2-3; 7 bases line up with TRBD2. The germline V gene encodes CDR1 SGHTA and CDR2 FQGTGA. The CDR3 totals 15 residues. The ends lost 4 bases at V and 3 bases at J; junction bases unmatched: 7.

The CDR3 nucleotides are TGTGCCAGCAGTTTAACAGGTGGAGGGAATCAGCCCCAGCATTTT. Protein sequence: CASSLTGGGNQPQHF. This rearrangement joins TRBV28 to TRBJ1-5; maybe TRBD1 (5 bases). This CDR3 region has 15 residues. Looked up from germline, CDR1 is MDHEN and CDR2 is SYDVKM. V was shortened by 2 bases and J by 4 bases, with 12 bases between the two germline ends.